These 20 T cell receptor beta chains share one sample of origin, sequenced in a study of cytomegalovirus exposure and HLA in healthy donors. PCR used 60 Vbeta primers and 13 Jbeta primers. The assay was immunoSEQ multiplex PCR, and TCRdb's table has in-frame clones only and misses some. The sample has 75,000 to 100,000 clones, around three quarters seen once. The source material was PBMCs. These receptors all come from a man between 25 and 39 years old in good health and CMV-seronegative.

The chain carries TRBV6-5 and TRBJ1-2, with TRBD1 matching 9 bases. The CDR3 runs to 12 residues. Trimming at V came to 7 bases and at J to 4 bases, leaving 1 base not matched to a gene. Germline V lookup: CDR1 MNHEY, CDR2 SVGAGI. DNA of the CDR3: TGTGCCAGCATGGGACAGGGCTATGGCTACACCTTC. Its protein product is CASMGQGYGYTF.

The chain carries TRBV9 and TRBJ1-3; weak D call: TRBD1 (5 bases). The CDR3 consists of 15 residues. V was shortened by 7 bases and J by 0 bases, with 14 bases between the two germline ends. CDR1 SGDLS and CDR2 YYNGEE come from the germline V gene. CDR3 in DNA: TGTGCCAGCGCCGGGACTACAATCTCTGGAAACACCATATATTTT. It is translated as CASAGTTISGNTIYF.

The gene calls are TRBV11-2 and TRBJ1-6; 8 bases match TRBD1. Trimming at V came to 2 bases and at J to 6 bases, leaving 3 bases not matched to a gene. The CDR3 spans 15 residues. CDR1 is SGHAT and CDR2 is FQNNGV in the germline V gene. CDR3 in DNA: TGTGCCAGCAGCTTACTAGGACAGGGTAATTCACCCCTCCACTTT. Residues: CASSLLGQGNSPLHF.

This chain uses TRBV6-6 with TRBJ1-1; 8 bases fit TRBD1. The CDR3 consists of 14 residues. V dropped 5 bases and J dropped 8; count of bases not matched to a gene: 10. From germline, CDR1 is MNHNY and CDR2 SVGAGI (reference sequence). The CDR3: CASSPTGQGGEAFF. CDR3 DNA sequence: TGTGCCAGCAGTCCCACCGGACAGGGTGGCGAAGCTTTCTTT.

The V gene is TRBV9, the J gene TRBJ1-2; maybe TRBD1 (5 bases). V was shortened by 0 bases and J by 4 bases, with 16 bases between the two germline ends. Per germline, CDR1 SGDLS and CDR2 YYNGEE. The length of the CDR3 is 16 residues. The CDR3 protein is CASSVAVDTDFYGYTF. DNA for the CDR3: TGTGCCAGCAGCGTAGCAGTGGACACTGACTTCTATGGCTACACCTTC.

This chain uses TRBV5-1 with TRBJ2-7; TRBD1 might be the D (6 bases). The CDR3 runs to 13 residues. Germline CDR1 and CDR2: SGHRS and YFSETQ. V lost 2 bases to trimming and J lost 3 bases, with 9 bases between them. DNA for the CDR3: TGCGCCAGCAGCTTATCGACAGGCTACGAGCAGTACGTC. This sequence encodes CASSLSTGYEQYV.

The V gene is TRBV18, the J gene TRBJ1-4; TRBD1 matches 8 bases. The CDR3 has 14 amino acids. Per the germline V gene, CDR1 is KGHSH and CDR2 is LQKENI. Germline trimming cut 10 bases from V and 4 bases from J; bases unmatched to any gene: 8. Here the CDR3 reads CATQDRGRNEKLFF. CDR3 sequence (DNA): TGTGCCACGCAAGACAGGGGACGTAATGAAAAACTGTTTTTT.

DNA for the CDR3: TGTGCCAGCAGTTTATCGAGGGGGTATGGCACAGATACGCAGTATTTT. As protein: CASSLSRGYGTDTQYF. The rearrangement links TRBV27 to TRBJ2-3, with a tentative D call TRBD1 (6 bases). V was trimmed by 0 bases and J by 1 base, leaving 11 bases between them. CDR1 and CDR2 from the germline V gene are MNHEY and SMNVEV (reference sequence). The CDR3 consists of 16 residues.

The table lists this clone with a few counts. This rearrangement joins TRBV18 to TRBJ1-1; 7 nucleotides line up with TRBD1. Germline loops: CDR1 KGHSH, CDR2 LQKENI. After removal of 3 bases from V and 1 base from J, the junction contained 5 bases not matched to a gene. This CDR3 comprises 15 residues. The CDR3 here is CASSPPGGKNTEAFF. CDR3 nucleotides: TGTGCCAGCTCACCGCCAGGGGGAAAGAACACTGAAGCTTTCTTT. Combining the CDR3 with reference TRBV18 and TRBJ1-1 gives the whole variable domain NAGVMQNPRHLVRRRGQEARLRCSPMKGHSHVYWYRQLPEEGLKFMVYLQKENIIDESGMPKERFSAEFPKEGPSILRIQQVVRGDSAAYFCASSPPGGKNTEAFFGQGTRLTVV.

J is TRBJ2-3 and V is TRBV2; 9 bases match TRBD2. Germline lookup yields CDR1 SNHLY and CDR2 FYNNEI. The CDR3 is made up of 16 amino acids. V was pared by 3 bases and J by 4 bases, with 8 bases of the junction left unmatched. This CDR3 is CASSEGAGGPADTQYF. The CDR3 nucleotides read TGTGCCAGCAGTGAGGGGGCGGGGGGGCCGGCAGATACGCAGTATTTT.

The gene calls are TRBV12-5 and TRBJ2-1; 10 bases line up with TRBD2. The germline gives CDR1 LGHNT, CDR2 FRNRAP. This CDR3 region has 15 residues. After removal of 0 bases from V and 4 bases from J, the junction contained 0 bases not matched to a gene. CDR3: CASGLVAGGYNEQFF. For the CDR3, the DNA is TGTGCTAGTGGTTTGGTAGCGGGAGGGTACAATGAGCAGTTCTTC.

This clone appeared a single time. The J gene is TRBJ2-5, the V gene TRBV11-3, with 15 bases fitting TRBD2. CDR1 is SGHNT and CDR2 is YENEEA in the germline V gene. The CDR3 runs to 18 residues. V trimming: 4 bases; J trimming: 3 bases; junction bases outside the gene matches: 9. The CDR3 nucleotides read TGTGCCAGCAGCTCATACAGGACTAGCGGGAGGGCCGAAGAGACCCAGTACTTC. Its protein is CASSSYRTSGRAEETQYF.

The chain uses TRBV6-1 and TRBJ1-5; D possibly corresponds to TRBD1 (6 bases). V was trimmed by 1 base and J by 6 bases, leaving 10 bases between them. The germline CDR1 and CDR2 sequences are MNHNS and SASEGT. This CDR3 spans 14 amino acids. The DNA for the CDR3 is TGTGCCAGCAGTGAAGGCAGGGGCGGTCAGCCCCAGCATTTT. This gives the protein CASSEGRGGQPQHF.

The chain employs TRBV27 and TRBJ1-5; 9 nucleotides align to TRBD1. The CDR3 covers 15 residues. V shed 6 bases, J shed 1 base, and the junction held 4 bases outside the gene matches. Germline CDR1 is MNHEY and CDR2 is SMNVEV (reference sequence). CDR3 sequence (DNA): TGTGCCAGCAGCGCCGGGACAGGGAGCAATCAGCCCCAGCATTTT. Protein sequence: CASSAGTGSNQPQHF.

This rearrangement joins TRBV28 to TRBJ2-3; TRBD1 matches at 8 bases. The V segment lost 5 bases and the J segment 2 bases; nucleotides outside the gene matches: 6. The CDR3 contains 15 residues. Germline values: CDR1 MDHEN, CDR2 SYDVKM. The CDR3 loop is CASSSQGAPTDTQYF. DNA for the CDR3: TGTGCCAGCAGTAGCCAGGGGGCGCCCACAGATACGCAGTATTTT. The full variable domain, its missing parts supplied by reference TRBV28 and TRBJ2-3, is DVKVTQSSRYLVKRTGEKVFLECVQDMDHENMFWYRQDPGLGLRLIYFSYDVKMKEKGDIPEGYSVSREKKERFSLILESASTNQTSMYLCASSSQGAPTDTQYFGPGTRLTVL.

V usage is TRBV10-1 and J usage is TRBJ2-1, with 12 nucleotides matching TRBD2. The CDR3 consists of 14 residues. J was trimmed by 7 bases and V by 6 bases; bases with no gene match: 4. Germline CDR1 is WNHNN and CDR2 is SYGVQD (reference sequence). CDR3 sequence reads: CASSASGRANEQFF. For the CDR3, the DNA is TGCGCCAGCAGCGCTAGCGGGAGGGCGAATGAGCAGTTCTTC.

The chain carries TRBV19 and TRBJ1-5; D not resolved. The V end lost 3 bases, the J end lost 2 bases, and 17 bases lay between the germline ends. CDR1 LNHDA and CDR2 SQIVND come from the germline V gene (reference sequence). The CDR3 has 17 amino acids. CDR3 region: CASSIYLNPRGNQPQHF. The CDR3 DNA follows: TGTGCCAGTAGTATTTATCTAAACCCGCGGGGCAATCAGCCCCAGCATTTT.

This clone was observed a single time. The genes are TRBV5-1 and TRBJ1-1; TRBD1 might be the D (6 bases). Trimming took 4 bases from V and 1 from J, leaving 14 bases between them. Germline lookup yields CDR1 SGHRS and CDR2 YFSETQ. This CDR3 comprises 15 residues. CDR3 DNA sequence: TGCGCCAGCAGCGGTGGGGGGGCAGGGAACACTGAAGCTTTCTTT. Protein: CASSGGGAGNTEAFF.

This chain uses TRBV19 with TRBJ2-5; 7 nucleotides line up with TRBD2. Germline CDR1 and CDR2: LNHDA and SQIVND (reference sequence). The CDR3 sequence is 15 residues long. Trimming took 3 bases from V and 7 from J; bases not matched to a gene: 11. CDR3 sequence reads: CASSISGSSGATQYF. In DNA, the CDR3 is TGTGCCAGTAGTATTAGCGGGTCTAGCGGTGCGACCCAGTACTTC.

The chain uses TRBV15 and TRBJ1-4; D call uncertain. The CDR3 runs to 13 residues. V dropped 2 bases and J dropped 8 bases, with 9 bases sitting between them. Germline CDR1 LNHNV, CDR2 YYDKDF (reference sequence). CDR3 loop: CATSRSLEEKLFF. The CDR3 DNA reads as TGTGCCACCAGCAGATCCCTAGAAGAAAAACTGTTTTTT.